This entry features one TCR beta chain sequence. Assay: immunoSEQ multiplex PCR; the TCRdb copy retains only in-frame clones and omits some. The sample lists 400,000 to 450,000 clones; roughly 90% were seen once. The data stem from a study of control samples from healthy donors and cancer patients. V dropped 6 bases and J dropped 2 bases, with 10 bases sitting between them. CDR1 is SNHLY and CDR2 is FYNNEI in the germline V gene. This CDR3 comprises 13 residues. J is TRBJ2-5 and V is TRBV2, with D possibly being TRBD2 (5 bases). The sequenced material came from PBMCs. The TCR was taken from a man between 40 and 49 years old with head and neck cancer. The CDR3 protein is CASRRSEQETQYF. The DNA for the CDR3 is TGTGCCAGCAGACGTAGCGAACAAGAGACCCAGTACTTC.